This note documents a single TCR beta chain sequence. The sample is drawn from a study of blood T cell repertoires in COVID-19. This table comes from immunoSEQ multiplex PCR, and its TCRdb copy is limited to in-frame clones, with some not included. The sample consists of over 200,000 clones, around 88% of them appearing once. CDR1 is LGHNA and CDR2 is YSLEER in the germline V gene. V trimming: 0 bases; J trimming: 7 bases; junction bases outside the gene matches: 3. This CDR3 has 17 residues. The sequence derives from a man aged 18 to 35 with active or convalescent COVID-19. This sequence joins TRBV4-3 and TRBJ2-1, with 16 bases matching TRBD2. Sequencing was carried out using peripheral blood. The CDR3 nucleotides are TGCGCCAGCAGCCAAGAGGGACTAGCGGGAGGGCCTAATGAGCAGTTCTTC. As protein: CASSQEGLAGGPNEQFF.